This T cell receptor (beta chain) was recovered during a study of identical twins. Whole-study results and caveats: Abundant beta clonotypes from cord blood bore fewer insertions; memory repertoires lacked this pattern.

This clonotype was detected a few times. Its antigen remains unknown. TCRdb passed the 5' RACE reads through MiXCR, listing each CDR3 protein once. The top ten clones hold under 2% of a sample with about 890,000 distinct CDR3 sequences, approximately 13% of them seen once. The CDR3 is made up of 18 amino acids. Trimming stripped 3 bases from V and 5 bases from J, with 25 bases between. Germline CDR1 and CDR2: ENHRY and SYGVKD. These same records also appear under a second study, on yellow fever vaccine responses in identical twins.

V is TRBV10-3 and J is TRBJ2-5; possibly TRBD1 or TRBD2 for D (5 bases each). The TCR comes from a woman younger than 35 in good health. Source material: PBMCs. CDR3 amino acids: CAISEEGGRVVQGETQYF. CDR3 sequence (DNA): TGTGCCATCAGTGAAGAGGGCGGCAGGGTGGTACAAGGGGAGACCCAGTACTTC.